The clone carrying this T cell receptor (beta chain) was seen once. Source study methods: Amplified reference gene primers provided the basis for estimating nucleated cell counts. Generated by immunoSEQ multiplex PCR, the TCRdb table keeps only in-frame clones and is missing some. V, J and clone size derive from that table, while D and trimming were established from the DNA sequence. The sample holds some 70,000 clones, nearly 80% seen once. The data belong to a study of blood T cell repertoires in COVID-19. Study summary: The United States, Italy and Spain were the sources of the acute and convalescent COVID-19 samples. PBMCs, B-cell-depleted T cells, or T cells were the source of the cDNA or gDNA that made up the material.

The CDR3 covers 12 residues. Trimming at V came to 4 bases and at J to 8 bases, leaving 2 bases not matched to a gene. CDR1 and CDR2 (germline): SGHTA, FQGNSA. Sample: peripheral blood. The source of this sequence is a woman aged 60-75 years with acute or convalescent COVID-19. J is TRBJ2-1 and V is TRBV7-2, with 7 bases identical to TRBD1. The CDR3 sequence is CASSSQGYEQFF. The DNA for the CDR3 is TGTGCCAGCAGCTCACAGGGGTATGAGCAGTTCTTC.